The 4 T cell receptor beta chains below all came from one sample that was sequenced in a study of radiotherapy plus CTLA-4 blockade in lung cancer. Profiling relied on immunoSEQ multiplex PCR, and the TCRdb table lists in-frame clones only, not all of them. The data contain about 97,000 clones, 65% to 80% of them singletons. The sequencing used peripheral blood, collected from a patient treated with radiotherapy plus ipilimumab. The receptors originated from a human donor with non-small cell lung cancer who had a partial response to radiotherapy plus ipilimumab. Some clones in this sample may be carry-over from other donors' samples.

This chain joins TRBV19 and TRBJ2-7, with 9 bases that match TRBD2. V lost 3 bases and J lost 0; bases outside the gene matches: 0. CDR1 and CDR2 from the germline V gene are LNHDA and SQIVND (reference sequence). The CDR3 has 14 residues. CDR3 nucleotides: TGTGCCAGTAGTATTAGCGGGAGCTCCTACGAGCAGTACTTC. Translation: CASSISGSSYEQYF.

The chain couples TRBV7-2 to TRBJ1-2; D gene uncertain. The CDR3 contains 13 residues. CDR1 and CDR2 from the germline V gene are SGHTA and FQGNSA. V was trimmed by 2 bases and J by 3 bases, leaving 7 bases between them. The CDR3 protein is CASSLFGDYGYTF. The CDR3 bases are TGTGCCAGCAGCTTATTCGGGGACTATGGCTACACCTTC. Together with reference TRBV7-2 and TRBJ1-2, the CDR3 gives the full variable domain: GAGVSQSPSNKVTEKGKDVELRCDPISGHTALYWYRQSLGQGLEFLIYFQGNSAPDKSGLPSDRFSAERTGGSVSTLTIQRTQQEDSAVYLCASSLFGDYGYTFGSGTRLTVV.

In DNA form, the CDR3 reads TGTGCCAGCAGCGGCGGGACTAGCGGGAGAAATGAGCAGTTCTTC. Its protein product is CASSGGTSGRNEQFF. The gene calls are TRBV5-5 and TRBJ2-1; 14 bases align to TRBD2. Germline CDR1 SGHKS, CDR2 YYEKEE (reference sequence). The CDR3 spans 15 residues. The junction had 4 bases not matched to a gene; V was cut back by 4 bases and J by 7 bases.

The rearrangement uses TRBV6-5 and TRBJ2-7; 8 bases agree with TRBD2. The V and J ends lost 8 bases and 5 bases, in that order; junction bases with no gene match: 8. The CDR3 is made up of 13 amino acids. Germline V gives CDR1 MNHEY, CDR2 SVGAGI. CDR3 residues: CASRPAGVNEQYF. The CDR3 DNA sequence: TGTGCCAGCCGCCCAGCGGGAGTAAACGAGCAGTACTTC.